This TCR beta chain was identified in a study of cytomegalovirus exposure and HLA in healthy donors. To note about this clone: Its antigen remains unknown.

This CDR3 region has 15 residues. The V gene end was trimmed by 2 bases and the J gene end by 4 bases; junction bases not matched to a gene: 5. Germline CDR1 MDHEN, CDR2 SYDVKM. PCR employed 60 Vbeta and 13 Jbeta primers. Using immunoSEQ multiplex PCR, the repertoire was profiled, and TCRdb retains in-frame clones only, with some absent. This sample yields over 150,000 clones, of which around 68% are seen a single time; roughly 1.5% belongs to the top ten. Study results and limitations: As immune exposure information, only CMV serostatus was available. Follow-up analysis found HLA locus-dependent TCR association rates, highest for DRB1 and lowest for HLA-C.

What was sequenced was PBMCs. This clonotype was sampled from a man aged 50-59 years in good health and CMV-seronegative. The gene calls are TRBV28 and TRBJ1-3; 7 nucleotides line up with TRBD1. The DNA for the CDR3 is TGTGCCAGCAGTTTAGAGACAGGGCCCGGAAACACCATATATTTT. Translated: CASSLETGPGNTIYF.